These 24 T cell receptor beta chains originate from one sample sequenced in a study of T cells in Graves' hyperthyroidism and ophthalmopathy. The investigators amplified TCR beta CDR3 regions from RNA transcripts. The HTBI primer set drove a first-round RT-PCR of the TCR CDR3. TCRdb independently ran MiXCR on the multiplex PCR reads; one entry per CDR3 protein. The table has hundreds of thousands of distinct CDR3 sequences, around 15% seen once. The sample consisted of blood. These receptors were obtained from a woman between 18 and 29 years old with Graves' hyperthyroidism.

The J gene is TRBJ1-5, the V gene TRBV7-8; D uncertain. Looked up from germline, CDR1 is SGHVS and CDR2 is FQNEAQ. The CDR3 length is 18 residues. Trimming took 1 base from V and 0 from J, leaving 16 bases between them. CDR3 sequence reads: CASSLGVGGPYSNQPQHF. CDR3 coding DNA: TGTGCCAGCAGCTTAGGCGTAGGCGGACCTTATAGCAATCAGCCCCAGCATTTT.

This clonotype was recorded many times. The chain uses TRBV20-1 and TRBJ2-7, with 13 bases that match TRBD2. The germline gives CDR1 DFQATT, CDR2 SNEGSKA (reference sequence). There are 15 residues in the CDR3. The V gene end was trimmed by 5 bases and the J gene end by 2 bases; junction bases not matched to a gene: 6. Written as DNA, the CDR3 is TGCAGTGCTGGTTCCGGGACTAGCGGGACCTACGAGCAGTACTTC. It encodes CSAGSGTSGTYEQYF.

About this clonotype itself: Possible read error: a much larger clone is one base away. The CDR3 does not end in the conserved phenylalanine or tryptophan, so this is likely a read error. J is TRBJ1-1 and V is TRBV20-1; no clear D gene. The CDR3 runs to 15 residues. Germline V gene sequence: CDR1 DFQATT, CDR2 SNEGSKA (reference sequence). Trimming stripped 4 bases from V and 1 base from J, with 16 bases between. The CDR3 sequence: CSANHRAGTNTEAFS. Here the CDR3 DNA reads TGCAGTGCTAACCATAGGGCGGGAACGAACACTGAAGCTTTCTCT.

The table lists this clonotype with many counts. The chain recombines TRBV6-1 with TRBJ2-2, with D perhaps being TRBD1 or TRBD2 (5 bases each). The V gene lost 5 bases and the J gene lost 0 bases, with 13 bases spanning the gap. In germline, CDR1 is MNHNS, CDR2 SASEGT. This CDR3 comprises 16 residues. In DNA form, the CDR3 reads TGTGCCAGCAGTCAGAGGGGCATCGCGAACACCGGGGAGCTGTTTTTT. Translation: CASSQRGIANTGELFF.

The V gene is TRBV5-1, the J gene TRBJ2-4, with 12 bases fitting TRBD2. CDR1 and CDR2 (germline): SGHRS, YFSETQ. CDR3 size: 19 residues. J gave up 0 bases and V 7 bases, and 14 bases lay outside the gene matches. CDR3 DNA sequence: TGCGCCAGCTCCCCCCGGGGACTAGCGGGCCCAGGAGCCAAAAACATTCAGTACTTC. Translating it yields CASSPRGLAGPGAKNIQYF. Combining the CDR3 with reference TRBV5-1 and TRBJ2-4 gives the whole variable domain KAGVTQTPRYLIKTRGQQVTLSCSPISGHRSVSWYQQTPGQGLQFLFEYFSETQRNKGNFPGRFSGRQFSNSRSEMNVSTLELGDSALYLCASSPRGLAGPGAKNIQYFGAGTRLSVL.

Many counts were recorded for this clonotype. The V call is TRBV9, the J call TRBJ2-7; 11 bases map to TRBD2. The J segment lost 4 bases and the V segment lost 1 base, leaving 7 bases of the junction unmatched. In germline, CDR1 is SGDLS, CDR2 YYNGEE. CDR3 length: 16 residues. The CDR3 DNA follows: TGTGCCAGCAGCGTATACGGGACTAGCGGACCGTACGAGCAGTACTTC. Its translation is CASSVYGTSGPYEQYF.

The J gene is TRBJ2-1, the V gene TRBV20-1; the D gene is possibly TRBD1 (5 bases). The CDR3 covers 14 residues. Germline CDR1 DFQATT, CDR2 SNEGSKA (reference sequence). Between the trimmed V and J ends, which lost 6 bases and 3 bases, there was a span of 15 bases. The CDR3 loop is CSAQGELVYNEQFF. The CDR3 coding sequence is TGCAGTGCCCAGGGCGAGTTGGTCTACAATGAGCAGTTCTTC.

Many counts were recorded for this clonotype. V gene TRBV27 combines with J gene TRBJ2-7, with D perhaps matching TRBD1 or TRBD2 (5 bases each). Germline CDR1 reads MNHEY; CDR2 reads SMNVEV (reference sequence). The CDR3 runs 14 residues. The ends were cut back, 7 bases at V and 2 bases at J, with 15 bases in the middle. The CDR3 loop reads CASTSGDGTYEQYF. DNA for the CDR3: TGTGCCAGCACTTCCGGGGACGGCACCTACGAGCAGTACTTC.

This clonotype was recorded at least ten times. The V and J genes are TRBV2 and TRBJ2-3; tentative D call: TRBD2 (6 bases). The V end was cut by 10 bases, the J end by 4 bases, with 18 bases between. Looked up from germline, CDR1 is SNHLY and CDR2 is FYNNEI. The CDR3 is made up of 14 amino acids. The CDR3 bases are TGTGCCACCTCGGTGACCTGGGGGGCAGATACGCAGTATTTT. Amino acid sequence: CATSVTWGADTQYF.

This clonotype was counted at least ten times. V and J are TRBV11-3 and TRBJ2-1; 10 nucleotides align to TRBD2. There are 20 residues in the CDR3. The ends lost 4 bases at V and 4 bases at J; junction bases unmatched: 19. Looked up from germline, CDR1 is SGHNT and CDR2 is YENEEA. CDR3 coding DNA: TGTGCCAGCAGCTCTCGGGACCTAGGGGGTCCTAGCGGGAGATACAATGAGCAGTTCTTC. Translating it yields CASSSRDLGGPSGRYNEQFF.

In this sample, this clonotype turned up many times. The chain is built from TRBV12-3 or TRBV12-4 and TRBJ2-5; D uncertain. CDR3 size: 16 residues. The V end was cut by 9 bases, the J end by 4 bases, with 24 bases between. CDR3 in DNA: TGTGCCAGTTCCTCCAATCTCGCTTGGGTAGGAGAGACCCAGTACTTC. Residues: CASSSNLAWVGETQYF.

In its sample, this clonotype was seen many times. The gene calls are TRBV11-3 and TRBJ2-5; 10 bases map to TRBD2. J was trimmed by 1 base and V by 5 bases; bases with no gene match: 4. CDR3 length: 15 amino acids. Germline V gene data show CDR1 as SGHNT and CDR2 as YENEEA. The CDR3 nucleotides read TGTGCCAGCAGCCGTAGCGGGAGGTCCCAAGAGACCCAGTACTTC. Its translation: CASSRSGRSQETQYF.

This clonotype has at least ten counts. The chain couples TRBV12-3 or TRBV12-4 to TRBJ1-5; D gene unclear. Trimming stripped 5 bases from V and 3 bases from J, with 5 bases between. The CDR3 has 12 amino acids. CDR3 sequence (DNA): TGTGCCAGCAGTCGTCCCAATCAGCCCCAGCATTTT. As protein: CASSRPNQPQHF.

This clonotype has a count of ten or more. The chain has TRBV20-1 and TRBJ2-3, with unresolved D. The CDR3 runs 15 residues. V was clipped by 0 bases and J by 0 bases, with 10 bases between them. In germline, CDR1 is DFQATT, CDR2 SNEGSKA (reference sequence). The CDR3 region has the DNA TGCAGTGCTAGAGATCGCGTGTCTAGCACAGATACGCAGTATTTT. Translation: CSARDRVSSTDTQYF.

The sample holds many counts of this clonotype. V gene TRBV15 combines with J gene TRBJ2-2; the D is unclear. The CDR3 is 13 residues long. Germline CDR1 reads LNHNV; CDR2 reads YYDKDF (reference sequence). Trimming stripped 1 base from V and 8 bases from J, with 8 bases between. The DNA of the CDR3 is TGTGCCACCAGCAGAGTCGGCGATGGGGAGCTGTTTTTT. Its protein is CATSRVGDGELFF.

This clonotype has ten or more counts. In DNA form, the CDR3 reads TGTGCCAGCAGTTCGACCGACAGGGGGCGAGTCACCGGGGAGCTGTTTTTT. Translation: CASSSTDRGRVTGELFF. V usage is TRBV28 and J usage is TRBJ2-2, with 10 positions matching TRBD1. Germline-derived CDR1 and CDR2 are MDHEN and SYDVKM. The CDR3 contains 17 residues. Trimming cost V 4 bases and J 4 bases; bases outside gene matches: 9.

The gene calls are TRBV5-1 and TRBJ2-1, with TRBD2 matching over 10 bases. The CDR3 contains 16 residues. J lost 6 bases, V lost 0 bases, and 6 bases had no gene match. Germline V gene data show CDR1 as SGHRS and CDR2 as YFSETQ. The CDR3 DNA is TGCGCCAGCAGCTTGGTCCTAGCGGGAGTAGGCAATGAGCAGTTCTTC. It specifies CASSLVLAGVGNEQFF.

V is TRBV12-3 or TRBV12-4 and J is TRBJ1-2; a weak D match, TRBD1 (5 bases). CDR3 length: 18 residues. V was pared by 5 bases and J by 3 bases, with 25 bases between. The CDR3 spells CASSEGLPFTGTHYGYTF. CDR3 bases: TGTGCCAGCAGTGAGGGCCTCCCTTTCACTGGGACCCACTATGGCTACACCTTC.

This clonotype was picked up many times. The V call is TRBV5-1, the J call TRBJ1-1; D may be TRBD1 (5 bases). Between the trimmed V and J ends, which lost 4 bases and 4 bases, there was a span of 14 bases. The CDR3 spans 14 residues. Looked up from germline, CDR1 is SGHRS and CDR2 is YFSETQ. CDR3: CASSLTPGGTEAFF. CDR3 bases: TGCGCCAGCAGCCTCACGCCGGGGGGCACTGAAGCTTTCTTT.

A word on this clonotype: Just one base apart from a much larger clone, this may be a read error. The CDR3 does not close with the conserved phenylalanine or tryptophan, likely indicating a read error. V gene TRBV2 combines with J gene TRBJ2-7, with 7 bases aligning to TRBD1. Losses at the gene ends were 4 bases for V and 2 bases for J; bases not matched to a gene: 8. CDR1 is SNHLY, CDR2 FYNNEI, per germline. The CDR3 is 15 residues long. The CDR3 DNA follows: TGTGCCAGCAGTGGTATGACAGGGAGTACCTACGAGCAGTACCTC. This translates into CASSGMTGSTYEQYL.

There are a few counts of this clonotype. This chain uses TRBV7-2 with TRBJ2-3, with TRBD1 matching over 7 bases. Trimming cost V 4 bases and J 2 bases; bases outside gene matches: 9. This CDR3 contains 16 residues. Germline CDR1 SGHTA, CDR2 FQGNSA. CDR3 in amino acids: CASSSGPTGITDTQYF. CDR3 nucleotide sequence: TGTGCCAGCAGCTCCGGGCCGACAGGGATCACAGATACGCAGTATTTT. Combining the CDR3 with reference TRBV7-2 and TRBJ2-3 gives the whole variable domain GAGVSQSPSNKVTEKGKDVELRCDPISGHTALYWYRQSLGQGLEFLIYFQGNSAPDKSGLPSDRFSAERTGGSVSTLTIQRTQQEDSAVYLCASSSGPTGITDTQYFGPGTRLTVL.

The chain is built from TRBV27 and TRBJ2-1, with D perhaps TRBD2 (5 bases). Germline V lookup: CDR1 MNHEY, CDR2 SMNVEV (reference sequence). The V end was cut by 4 bases, the J end by 6 bases, with 13 bases between. This CDR3 spans 14 amino acids. CDR3: CASSSPPGVNEQFF. Here the CDR3 DNA reads TGTGCCAGCAGTTCCCCCCCCGGGGTCAATGAGCAGTTCTTC.

This chain joins TRBV11-1 and TRBJ2-2; the D gene is possibly TRBD2 (6 bases). This CDR3 has 13 residues. Germline V gene sequence: CDR1 SGHAT, CDR2 FQDESV (reference sequence). V gave up 8 bases and J gave up 8 bases, with 15 bases separating them. The CDR3 sequence: CASGDWSGGELFF. The CDR3 nucleotides read TGTGCCAGCGGGGACTGGTCAGGAGGGGAGCTGTTTTTT.

At least ten counts were recorded for this clonotype. This chain joins TRBV6-2 or TRBV6-3 and TRBJ1-1; D perhaps matches TRBD1 (6 bases). The V end lost 0 bases, the J end lost 5 bases, and 16 bases lay between the germline ends. In germline, CDR1 is MNHEY, CDR2 SVGEGT. The CDR3 runs 16 residues. The CDR3 bases are TGTGCCAGCAGTTACTCGATTCGGACAGCTAGTACTGAAGCTTTCTTT. This codes for CASSYSIRTASTEAFF.